This T cell receptor (beta chain) emerged from a study of T cells in Graves' hyperthyroidism and ophthalmopathy. Background on the study: Blood from the periphery was taken at initial diagnosis, before any treatment.

In this sample, this clonotype turned up many times. The CDR3 runs to 18 residues. Per germline, CDR1 SGHVS and CDR2 FQNEAQ. Deletions cut 0 bases from V and 4 bases from J, with 16 bases between. From RNA transcripts, TCR beta CDR3 regions were amplified. The HTBI primer set served for first-round RT-PCR of the TCR CDR3. TCRdb called the multiplex PCR reads again in MiXCR, with one record for every CDR3 protein. The data show 300,000 to 400,000 distinct CDR3 sequences, with 15% to 20% seen just once and less than 65% held by the top ten. The TCR originated in a woman in her forties or fifties with Graves' hyperthyroidism. V and J are TRBV7-8 and TRBJ1-6; the D is unclear. Sequenced sample: blood. CDR3 coding DNA: TGTGCCAGCAGCTTAGCGCCTGAACAGCCTTCTTATAATTCACCCCTCCACTTT. Protein product: CASSLAPEQPSYNSPLHF. The whole variable domain, remainder taken from reference TRBV7-8 and TRBJ1-6, is GAGVSQSPRYKVAKRGQDVALRCDPISGHVSLFWYQQALGQGPEFLTYFQNEAQLDKSGLPSDRFFAERPEGSVSTLKIQRTQQEDSAVYLCASSLAPEQPSYNSPLHFGNGTRLTVT.